This T cell receptor beta chain was obtained from a study of T cell responses to AZD1222 COVID-19 vaccine. The V end was cut by 0 bases, the J end by 7 bases, with 10 bases between. Germline assignment: CDR1 MNHEY and CDR2 SMNVEV (reference sequence). This CDR3 is 14 amino acids long. The protocol was immunoSEQ multiplex PCR, while the TCRdb copy is restricted to in-frame clones and leaves out a portion. The data contain more than 90,000 clones, about 90% of them singletons. The sequence derives from an adult in good health. The sequenced sample was peripheral blood, obtained on day 0 of AZD1222 vaccination. This rearrangement joins TRBV27 to TRBJ1-5; D uncertain. DNA for the CDR3: TGTGCCAGCAGTTTATCAAGTTTGAAACAGCCCCAGCATTTT. This codes for CASSLSSLKQPQHF.